These 25 T cell receptor beta chains were sequenced from one sample in a study of T-cell memory formation after mild COVID-19. Each CDR3 protein is one row after TCRdb ran MiXCR on the 5' RACE reads. The repertoire holds about 320,000 distinct CDR3 sequences, about 13% seen once, with around 20% in the top ten. The sample comprised PBMCs or a T cell subset sorted from them (not recorded which). The receptors shown here come from a man aged 18 to 29 who had mild COVID-19 (a few samples of this study predate the infection). Cell type and time point are not known.

The table lists this clonotype with many counts. The CDR3: CASSFFDTGELFF. The DNA for the CDR3 is TGTGCCAGCAGCTTTTTCGACACCGGGGAGCTGTTTTTT. V is TRBV7-9 and J is TRBJ2-2; D not certain. Germline V gene data show CDR1 as SEHNR and CDR2 as FQNEAQ (reference sequence). V lost 3 bases, J lost 3 bases, and 5 bases lay in between. The CDR3 has 13 residues.

The chain uses TRBV2 and TRBJ2-5, with a weak D call TRBD1 (6 bases). Trimming removed 8 bases at V and 5 bases at J, with 12 bases between. Germline CDR1 and CDR2: SNHLY and FYNNEI. CDR3 length: 12 amino acids. This CDR3 reads CASHYRVETQYF. CDR3 coding DNA: TGTGCCAGCCACTACAGGGTCGAGACCCAGTACTTC.

This clonotype was seen more than once but under ten times. The CDR3 protein is CASSFTGETEAFF. The CDR3 bases are TGTGCCAGCAGTTTTACAGGGGAAACTGAAGCTTTCTTT. This rearrangement joins TRBV12-3 or TRBV12-4 to TRBJ1-1, with 7 bases fitting TRBD1. Trimming cost V 3 bases and J 5 bases; bases outside gene matches: 3. This CDR3 is built from 13 residues.

This clonotype was detected ten times or more. The CDR3 spells CSVKRGTEAFF. CDR3 nucleotide sequence: TGCAGCGTTAAAAGGGGCACTGAAGCTTTCTTT. The V gene is TRBV29-1, the J gene TRBJ1-1; TRBD1 is a possible D gene (5 bases). Deletions cut 5 bases from V and 4 bases from J, with 8 bases between. Germline lookup yields CDR1 SQVTM and CDR2 ANQGSEA. The CDR3 sequence is 11 residues long.

This clonotype was detected a few times. DNA of the CDR3: TGTGCCAGCAGCTTTGGGGCCAGGGATCCTAACGAGCAGTACGTC. Translated, it gives CASSFGARDPNEQYV. The rearrangement uses TRBV7-9 and TRBJ2-7; TRBD1 is a possible D gene (5 bases). With 3 bases removed from V and 5 bases from J, the gap between germline ends came to 17 bases. CDR1 and CDR2 from the germline V gene are SEHNR and FQNEAQ (reference sequence). CDR3 size: 15 residues.

CDR3 sequence: CASSPGTGYTDTQYF. In DNA form, the CDR3 reads TGTGCCAGCAGCCCCGGGACAGGTTACACAGATACGCAGTATTTT. The chain recombines TRBV27 with TRBJ2-3, with 8 positions matching TRBD1. Per germline, CDR1 MNHEY and CDR2 SMNVEV (reference sequence). This CDR3 region has 15 residues. V lost 6 bases to trimming and J lost 2 bases; unmatched junction nucleotides: 7.

This clonotype was seen repeatedly, ten times or more. The gene calls are TRBV7-2 and TRBJ2-3; 8 positions match TRBD2. This CDR3 is 14 amino acids long. Germline assignment: CDR1 SGHTA and CDR2 FQGNSA. J gave up 3 bases and V 3 bases, and 2 bases lay outside the gene matches. The DNA for the CDR3 is TGTGCCAGCAGCTTCGTAGCGGGGACAGATACGCAGTATTTT. This sequence encodes CASSFVAGTDTQYF.

This clonotype has more than one count but fewer than ten. The genes are TRBV29-1 and TRBJ2-1, with 12 bases that match TRBD1. CDR1 and CDR2 from the germline V gene are SQVTM and ANQGSEA. This CDR3 spans 13 amino acids. With V trimmed by 7 bases and J by 4 bases, 2 bases remained unmatched. CDR3 in amino acids: CSGGQGAYNEQFF. The DNA for the CDR3 is TGCAGCGGGGGACAGGGGGCATACAATGAGCAGTTCTTC.

The V and J genes are TRBV29-1 and TRBJ2-7; TRBD1 or TRBD2 may be the D gene (5 bases each). This CDR3 has 13 residues. The germline V gene encodes CDR1 SQVTM and CDR2 ANQGSEA. V gave up 2 bases and J gave up 4 bases, with 12 bases separating them. The CDR3 protein is CSVEYGTPYEQYF. CDR3 bases: TGCAGCGTTGAATACGGGACGCCATACGAGCAGTACTTC.

This clonotype was recorded a few times. The chain links TRBV4-1 to TRBJ2-7, with D perhaps TRBD1 (6 bases). The length of the CDR3 is 15 residues. The germline V gene encodes CDR1 MGHRA and CDR2 YSYEKL. The V and J ends lost 0 bases and 7 bases respectively, with 16 bases between them. CDR3 sequence reads: CASSQDPTGHLEQYV. CDR3 nucleotides: TGCGCCAGCAGCCAAGATCCGACAGGACATCTTGAGCAGTACGTC.

This clonotype was observed once. This chain uses TRBV30 with TRBJ2-1, with TRBD2 identical over 7 bases. Germline V CDR1 and CDR2: GTSNPN, SVGIG (reference sequence). Trimming at V came to 5 bases and at J to 7 bases, leaving 2 bases not matched to a gene. There are 11 residues in the CDR3. This chain's CDR3 is CAWAGGNEQFF. CDR3 sequence (DNA): TGTGCCTGGGCCGGGGGGAATGAGCAGTTCTTC.

This clonotype has more than one count but fewer than ten. The rearrangement links TRBV4-1 to TRBJ2-3; D is possibly TRBD1 (7 bases). V lost 6 bases and J 2 bases, leaving 15 bases between the germline ends. This CDR3 has 15 residues. Germline V CDR1 and CDR2: MGHRA, YSYEKL. The chain's CDR3 is CASRGQGEVTDTQYF. The DNA for the CDR3 is TGCGCCAGCAGGGGGCAGGGGGAGGTCACAGATACGCAGTATTTT.

The rearrangement links TRBV6-5 to TRBJ2-7, with 7 bases lining up with TRBD2. The V gene's germline CDR1 is MNHEY and CDR2 SVGAGI. The CDR3 spans 15 residues. V trimming: 1 base; J trimming: 4 bases; junction bases outside the gene matches: 7. In DNA, the CDR3 is TGTGCCAGCAGTTACTTGGGGGGGGAGGGTTACGAGCAGTACTTC. It encodes CASSYLGGEGYEQYF.

V gene TRBV21-1 combines with J gene TRBJ2-7; the DNA was not compared with TRBD2, the D call given in the table. TRBV21-1 is an annotated pseudogene. This CDR3 comprises 16 residues. In nucleotides, the CDR3 is TGTGCCAGCAGCAAAAGGGCGCGGGGGGGCCGTCGCGAGCAGTACGTC. As protein: CASSKRARGGRREQYV.

This clonotype occurred a few times. The CDR3 DNA reads as TGCGCCAGCAGCCAAGGAAGGGCCGGGACTAGTTTATTGGGTTCCTACAATGAGCAGTTCTTC. Translation gives CASSQGRAGTSLLGSYNEQFF. The chain carries TRBV4-3 and TRBJ2-1, with TRBD2 identical over 8 bases. V was clipped by 1 base and J by 1 base; unmatched bases: 18. The CDR3 covers 21 residues. Germline CDR1 reads LGHNA; CDR2 reads YSLEER.

This chain uses TRBV10-3 with TRBJ2-5, with D possibly matching TRBD1 (5 bases). The V and J ends lost 0 bases and 4 bases respectively, with 12 bases between them. There are 15 residues in the CDR3. In germline, CDR1 is ENHRY, CDR2 SYGVKD. The CDR3 reads CAISESIVRVETQYF. DNA for the CDR3: TGTGCCATCAGTGAGTCGATCGTCAGGGTAGAGACCCAGTACTTC.

The gene calls are TRBV28 and TRBJ1-6; D unclear. The length of the CDR3 is 14 residues. The germline V and J ends were trimmed by 10 bases and 0 bases, with 10 bases remaining between them. Germline V gene sequence: CDR1 MDHEN, CDR2 SYDVKM. The CDR3 DNA reads as TGTGCCACCCCAGGAAACTCCTATAATTCACCCCTCCACTTT. Encoded protein: CATPGNSYNSPLHF.

V gene TRBV7-9 combines with J gene TRBJ1-1; tentatively, D is TRBD1 (5 bases). Trimming removed 3 bases at V and 2 bases at J, with 10 bases between. Per the germline V gene, CDR1 is SEHNR and CDR2 is FQNEAQ (reference sequence). This CDR3 spans 14 amino acids. CDR3 region: CASSLGPVNTEAFF. DNA of the CDR3: TGTGCCAGCAGCTTGGGACCGGTTAACACTGAAGCTTTCTTT.

This chain uses TRBV7-6 with TRBJ2-2; TRBD1 matches 9 bases. Germline lookup yields CDR1 SGHVS and CDR2 FNYEAQ. The length of the CDR3 is 17 residues. V was pared by 6 bases and J by 0 bases, with 8 bases of the junction left unmatched. In DNA, the CDR3 is TGTGCCAGCAGTTATATCCGGGACAGGGCGAACACCGGGGAGCTGTTTTTT. Its protein is CASSYIRDRANTGELFF. The variable domain in full, completed from reference TRBV7-6 and TRBJ2-2, reads GAGVSQSPRYKVTKRGQDVALRCDPISGHVSLYWYRQALGQGPEFLTYFNYEAQQDKSGLPNDRFSAERPEGSISTLTIQRTEQRDSAMYRCASSYIRDRANTGELFFGEGSRLTVL.

This clonotype was recorded at least ten times. The chain joins TRBV29-1 to TRBJ2-5; D possibly corresponds to TRBD2 (6 bases). V lost 7 bases and J 2 bases, leaving 8 bases between the germline ends. This CDR3 is built from 11 residues. The germline CDR1 and CDR2 sequences are SQVTM and ANQGSEA. CDR3 sequence reads: CSAGTQETQYF. CDR3 coding DNA: TGCAGCGCCGGGACTCAAGAGACCCAGTACTTC.

This chain joins TRBV28 and TRBJ1-5, with TRBD1 matching over 7 bases. CDR3 length: 14 residues. With V trimmed by 5 bases and J by 0 bases, 1 base remained unmatched. Looked up from germline, CDR1 is MDHEN and CDR2 is SYDVKM. CDR3 sequence (DNA): TGTGCCAGCAGTGCAGGGGGTAGCAATCAGCCCCAGCATTTT. Amino acids: CASSAGGSNQPQHF.

The table lists this clonotype with a few counts. The genes are TRBV21-1 and TRBJ1-5; the table assigns TRBD1, which was not confirmed against the DNA. TRBV21-1 is a known pseudogene. CDR3 size: 14 residues. The CDR3 sequence: CASSPLEGDQPQHF. Here the CDR3 DNA reads TGTGCCAGCAGCCCCCTGGAGGGCGATCAGCCCCAGCATTTT.

The chain uses TRBV12-3 or TRBV12-4 and TRBJ2-3, with 9 bases that match TRBD1. The CDR3 runs to 13 residues. Trimming took 8 bases from V and 6 from J; bases not matched to a gene: 6. The CDR3 sequence: CASGTGGWDTQYF. The CDR3 DNA reads TGTGCCAGCGGCACAGGGGGCTGGGATACGCAGTATTTT.

This clonotype was counted only a few times. V is TRBV4-3 and J is TRBJ2-5; unclear D gene. The CDR3 contains 17 residues. Germline CDR1 is LGHNA and CDR2 is YSLEER. Trimming took 4 bases from V and 2 from J, leaving 20 bases between them. The CDR3 nucleotides are TGCGCCAGCAGCCTAGAAAGTCTCCCCGAAGGGCAAGAGACCCAGTACTTC. It yields the protein CASSLESLPEGQETQYF.

This clonotype was counted a single time. This chain connects TRBV12-3 or TRBV12-4 to TRBJ2-7; D ambiguous. The CDR3 is 13 residues long. V was trimmed by 2 bases and J by 6 bases, leaving 11 bases between them. Here the CDR3 reads CASSLMWGSEQYF. The CDR3 DNA reads as TGTGCCAGCAGTTTAATGTGGGGATCCGAGCAGTACTTC.